The 10 T cell receptor beta chains presented below share a single source sample, sequenced in a study of regulatory T cells in long-lasting Graves disease. Through Arm-PCR of CDR3 regions and iRepertoire HTBI primers, TCR beta libraries were built. TCRdb re-called the multiplex PCR reads through MiXCR, storing one row per CDR3 protein. The sample consists of about 540,000 distinct CDR3 sequences, approximately 13% of them appearing once. The time point is: newly diagnosed GD, antithyroid drugs for less than 3 months. RNA from PBMCs was the source of the TCR library. A further study also used this sample, focusing on T cells in Graves' hyperthyroidism and ophthalmopathy.

This material consisted of peripheral blood mononuclear cells (PBMCs), taken at new diagnosis, from a patient treated with antithyroid drugs. The receptors were sampled from a man under 40 with Graves disease.

This clonotype has more than one count but fewer than ten. This sequence joins TRBV6-2 or TRBV6-3 and TRBJ2-3, with D hard to call. Trimming left V 8 bases short and J 6 bases short, with 12 bases between. Germline loops: CDR1 MNHEY, CDR2 SVGEGT. The CDR3 length is 12 residues. The CDR3 here is CASSVGLDTQYF. The DNA of the CDR3 is TGTGCCAGCTCCGTCGGGTTGGATACGCAGTATTTT.

This clonotype was seen a handful of times. V and J are TRBV4-2 and TRBJ2-1, with 9 bases identical to TRBD2. The trim removed 0 bases at V and 7 bases at J, leaving 4 bases unmatched. From germline, CDR1 is LGHNA and CDR2 YNFKEQ. The CDR3 sequence is 15 residues long. The CDR3, as DNA: TGTGCCAGCAGCCAAGATAGGAGCGGGAGGAATGAGCAGTTCTTC. Protein: CASSQDRSGRNEQFF.

This clonotype was recorded many times. V gene TRBV12-3 or TRBV12-4 combines with J gene TRBJ2-3, with D maybe TRBD2 (5 bases). This CDR3 region has 15 residues. V was shortened by 4 bases and J by 0 bases, with 11 bases between the two germline ends. CDR3 amino acids: CASSSGIYSTDTQYF. CDR3 DNA sequence: TGTGCCAGCAGTTCCGGGATCTATAGCACAGATACGCAGTATTTT.

This clonotype was recorded a few times. This chain connects TRBV6-9 to TRBJ2-5, with D maybe TRBD1 (6 bases). Trimming took off 2 bases at V and 3 bases at J, with 10 bases between the two ends. The germline gives CDR1 MNHGY, CDR2 SVAAGI. The CDR3 extends over 14 amino acids. The CDR3 bases are TGTGCCAGCAGTTATACAGGGTTGGAAGAGACCCAGTACTTC. Its translation: CASSYTGLEETQYF.

The chain combines TRBV9 with TRBJ2-1, with TRBD1 matching 10 bases. The CDR3 covers 15 residues. J was trimmed by 7 bases and V by 2 bases; bases with no gene match: 6. Germline-derived CDR1 and CDR2 are SGDLS and YYNGEE. The CDR3 DNA follows: TGTGCCAGCAGCGTCTCCGGGACAGGGGAGAATGAGCAGTTCTTC. Its protein product is CASSVSGTGENEQFF.

This clonotype was seen at least ten times. This chain connects TRBV27 to TRBJ1-2; the D gene is possibly TRBD1 (5 bases). The V gene's germline CDR1 is MNHEY and CDR2 SMNVEV (reference sequence). Trimming removed 6 bases at V and 3 bases at J, with 17 bases between. The CDR3 sequence is 15 residues long. This CDR3 reads CASRRGPTADYGYTF. CDR3 coding DNA: TGTGCCAGCAGGAGGGGACCCACCGCGGACTATGGCTACACCTTC.

The chain combines TRBV12-3 or TRBV12-4 with TRBJ2-2; 11 positions match TRBD1. CDR3 size: 15 residues. J was trimmed by 6 bases and V by 3 bases; bases with no gene match: 3. The CDR3 spells CASSFGQGASGELFF. The DNA of the CDR3 is TGTGCCAGCAGTTTTGGACAGGGGGCCTCCGGGGAGCTGTTTTTT.

This clonotype was picked up a small number of times. The rearrangement joins TRBV14 to TRBJ2-7, with D possibly being TRBD1 or TRBD2 (5 bases each). Germline V gene lookup returns CDR1 SGHDN and CDR2 FVKESK. This CDR3 has 17 residues. With 3 bases removed from V and 0 bases from J, the gap between germline ends came to 18 bases. In nucleotides, the CDR3 is TGTGCCAGCAGCCACGGTTTTGAACTGGGGGACTCCTACGAGCAGTACTTC. Translated: CASSHGFELGDSYEQYF. The whole variable domain, filled in from reference TRBV14 and TRBJ2-7, reads EAGVTQFPSHSVIEKGQTVTLRCDPISGHDNLYWYRRVMGKEIKFLLHFVKESKQDESGMPNNRFLAERTGGTYSTLKVQPAELEDSGVYFCASSHGFELGDSYEQYFGPGTRLTVT.

The rearrangement joins TRBV7-2 to TRBJ2-3, with TRBD2 matching 16 bases. Germline V lookup: CDR1 SGHTA, CDR2 FQGNSA. V lost 3 bases to trimming and J lost 6 bases; unmatched junction nucleotides: 6. The CDR3 length is 17 residues. CDR3 DNA: TGTGCCAGCAGCTTCCCGGGACTAGCGGGAGGGCGGGATACGCAGTATTTT. This codes for CASSFPGLAGGRDTQYF. Filled out from reference TRBV7-2 and TRBJ2-3, the complete variable domain reads GAGVSQSPSNKVTEKGKDVELRCDPISGHTALYWYRQSLGQGLEFLIYFQGNSAPDKSGLPSDRFSAERTGGSVSTLTIQRTQQEDSAVYLCASSFPGLAGGRDTQYFGPGTRLTVL.

The chain couples TRBV20-1 to TRBJ2-2; D is uncertain. Trimming removed 1 base from V and 6 bases from J, with 3 bases in between. CDR1 and CDR2 from the germline V gene are DFQATT and SNEGSKA (reference sequence). This CDR3 is built from 11 residues. CDR3 loop: CSARGSGELFF. The DNA for the CDR3 is TGCAGTGCTAGAGGGTCCGGGGAGCTGTTTTTT.